Sequencing of this T cell receptor beta chain was carried out in a study of PD-1 blockade in classical Hodgkin lymphoma. Background on the study: Nivolumab dosed at 3 mg/kg went to patients intravenously every 2 weeks.

The assay was immunoSEQ multiplex PCR, and TCRdb's table has in-frame clones only and misses some. The sample records 49,000 or so clones, less than 85% being singletons. Each and every patient relapsed after autologous stem cell transplantation, and patients got differing brentuximab vedotin exposure. Responses achieved at best were complete response, partial response or progressive disease. The CDR3 covers 13 residues. Trimming pared 2 bases from V and 8 bases from J, leaving 12 bases between. Germline V gives CDR1 MNHEY, CDR2 SVGAGI. As to this clone: The target antigen is unknown.

The study's findings and limits: Possibly reflecting disease activity or prior therapy, repertoire differences have causes that remain undefined.

The sample in question was peripheral blood mononuclear cells (PBMCs), obtained before the second cycle of nivolumab. This rearrangement joins TRBV6-5 to TRBJ1-1, with a tentative D call TRBD1 (6 bases). The clonotype originates from a human donor with classical Hodgkin lymphoma. CDR3 nucleotide sequence: TGTGCCAGCAGTTACGATCGGGGGCCGGAAGCTTTCTTT. Translated, it gives CASSYDRGPEAFF.